Described below is a single TCR beta chain sequence and its context. The repertoire was sequenced with immunoSEQ multiplex PCR; TCRdb's copy has only in-frame clones and lacks some. The sample carries about 140,000 clones, roughly 87% recorded once. CDR3 length: 14 amino acids. V lost 8 bases and J 2 bases, leaving 16 bases between the germline ends. Germline V gene sequence: CDR1 SNHLY, CDR2 FYNNEI. The data derive from a study of cytomegalovirus exposure and HLA in healthy donors. Study in general: It was reported in a later analysis that the same platform had been used for the 110 or so validation repertoires as for the 550 to 750 first-cohort repertoires.

V and J are TRBV2 and TRBJ2-7, with TRBD1 as a possible D gene (6 bases). Sequencing was done on a sample of PBMCs. The receptor was derived from a man younger than 35 in good health and CMV-seropositive. The CDR3 sequence: CASDPPRGTYEQYF. The CDR3 DNA sequence: TGTGCCAGCGATCCCCCTAGGGGGACCTACGAGCAGTACTTC.